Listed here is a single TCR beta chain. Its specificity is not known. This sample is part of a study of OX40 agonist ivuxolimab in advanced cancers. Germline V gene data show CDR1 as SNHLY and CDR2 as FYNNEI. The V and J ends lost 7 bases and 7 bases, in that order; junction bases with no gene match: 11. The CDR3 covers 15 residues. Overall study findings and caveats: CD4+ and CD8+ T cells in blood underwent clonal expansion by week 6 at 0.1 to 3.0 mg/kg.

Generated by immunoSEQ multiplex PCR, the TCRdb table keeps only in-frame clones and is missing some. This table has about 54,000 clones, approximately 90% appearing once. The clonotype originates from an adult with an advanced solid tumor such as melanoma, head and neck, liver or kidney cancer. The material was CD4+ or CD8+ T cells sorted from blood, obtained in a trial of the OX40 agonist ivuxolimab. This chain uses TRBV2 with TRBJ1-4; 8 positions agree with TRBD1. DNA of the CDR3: TGTGCCAGCAACTTGCGGACAGGGTTCAGTGAAAAACTGTTTTTT. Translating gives CASNLRTGFSEKLFF.